Listed here are 24 T cell receptor beta chains from one sample, sequenced in a study of cytomegalovirus exposure and HLA in healthy donors. Amplification used 60 Vbeta primers and 13 Jbeta primers. The method was immunoSEQ multiplex PCR; TCRdb's version includes in-frame clones alone and lacks a portion of them. The repertoire holds over 150,000 clones, with approximately 78% as singletons. Sequenced input: PBMCs. The source is a girl aged 2 to 9 in good health and CMV-seropositive.

The table lists this clone with a count of one. The chain joins TRBV7-2 to TRBJ2-3, with 7 bases matching TRBD2. V shed 0 bases, J shed 5 bases, and the junction held 8 bases outside the gene matches. CDR1 is SGHTA and CDR2 is FQGNSA in the germline V gene. This CDR3 contains 16 residues. CDR3 nucleotides: TGTGCCAGCAGCTTAGCCGGGGCGGGAGCCGGAGATACGCAGTATTTT. It specifies CASSLAGAGAGDTQYF.

The chain couples TRBV6-5 to TRBJ2-1; D is ambiguous. The germline V gene encodes CDR1 MNHEY and CDR2 SVGAGI. The V end was cut by 5 bases, the J end by 3 bases, with 8 bases between. The CDR3 spans 13 residues. CDR3 amino acids: CASSPGFYNEQFF. CDR3 in DNA: TGTGCCAGCAGTCCCGGGTTCTACAATGAGCAGTTCTTC.

The rearrangement uses TRBV7-9 and TRBJ1-5; 9 nucleotides align to TRBD1. The CDR3 is 15 residues long. J lost 5 bases, V lost 5 bases, and 7 bases had no gene match. CDR1 is SEHNR, CDR2 FQNEAQ, per germline (reference sequence). The CDR3 spells CASSPGTGRDQPQHF. The DNA of the CDR3 is TGTGCCAGCAGCCCAGGGACAGGGAGGGATCAGCCCCAGCATTTT.

V usage is TRBV4-1 and J usage is TRBJ1-1, with 9 positions matching TRBD1. The germline CDR1 and CDR2 sequences are MGHRA and YSYEKL. J was trimmed by 6 bases and V by 5 bases; bases with no gene match: 7. The CDR3 extends over 14 amino acids. Here the CDR3 reads CASSENRGLAEAFF. The DNA of the CDR3 is TGCGCCAGCAGCGAGAACAGGGGGCTTGCTGAAGCTTTCTTT.

Only one count was recorded for this clone. This chain joins TRBV5-4 and TRBJ2-2, with a possible D match to TRBD1 (8 bases). CDR1 is SGHNT and CDR2 is YYREEE in the germline V gene (reference sequence). V lost 0 bases to trimming and J lost 8 bases, with 20 bases between them. This CDR3 is 17 amino acids long. The chain's CDR3 is CASSLGMRTGTKGELFF. CDR3 nucleotide sequence: TGTGCCAGCAGCTTGGGTATGCGGACAGGGACTAAGGGGGAGCTGTTTTTT.

The V and J genes are TRBV2 and TRBJ1-5; the D is unclear. Deletions cut 2 bases from V and 7 bases from J, with 9 bases between. This CDR3 is 13 amino acids long. Germline V gene data show CDR1 as SNHLY and CDR2 as FYNNEI. The CDR3 sequence: CASSEKRLQPQHF. Written as DNA, the CDR3 is TGTGCCAGCAGTGAAAAAAGACTCCAGCCCCAGCATTTT.

The V and J genes are TRBV6-6 and TRBJ2-5, with D maybe TRBD2 (5 bases). Germline V gives CDR1 MNHNY, CDR2 SVGAGI (reference sequence). Trimming left V 2 bases short and J 2 bases short, with 12 bases between. The CDR3 has 15 residues. CDR3 amino acids: CASSYIRTGQETQYF. CDR3 in DNA: TGTGCCAGCAGTTACATTAGGACGGGACAAGAGACCCAGTACTTC.

The chain uses TRBV23-1 and TRBJ2-1; D possibly corresponds to TRBD2 (6 bases). TRBV23-1 is placed among ORFs of uncertain function. The CDR3 length is 17 residues. Trimming cost V 0 bases and J 4 bases, with 16 bases left between them. This CDR3 reads CASSQSVGGKPYNEQFF. CDR3 bases: TGCGCCAGCAGTCAATCAGTCGGCGGGAAGCCGTACAATGAGCAGTTCTTC.

J is TRBJ2-1 and V is TRBV5-8; D is unresolved. The CDR3 totals 11 residues. Trimming removed 2 bases from V and 6 bases from J, with 3 bases in between. CDR1 and CDR2 (germline): SGHTS, YDEGEE. The CDR3 protein is CASSLLNEQFF. The CDR3 DNA reads as TGTGCCAGCAGCTTACTCAATGAGCAGTTCTTC.

The genes are TRBV7-6 and TRBJ2-2, with 8 nucleotides matching TRBD1. This CDR3 has 16 residues. Germline CDR1 reads SGHVS; CDR2 reads FNYEAQ. The V segment lost 5 bases and the J segment 1 base; nucleotides outside the gene matches: 6. The CDR3 reads CASSPTGALNTGELFF. The CDR3 DNA reads TGTGCCAGCAGCCCGACAGGGGCCCTGAACACCGGGGAGCTGTTTTTT.

The rearrangement joins TRBV27 to TRBJ2-3; TRBD2 agrees at 9 bases. Trimming cost V 5 bases and J 4 bases; bases outside gene matches: 10. Germline V gives CDR1 MNHEY, CDR2 SMNVEV (reference sequence). CDR3 size: 16 residues. The CDR3 DNA reads as TGTGCCAGCAGTCCCTACGTAGCGGGAGCTGCAGATACGCAGTATTTT. Amino acid sequence: CASSPYVAGAADTQYF.

V usage is TRBV7-9 and J usage is TRBJ1-1, with TRBD1 identical over 8 bases. V was clipped by 5 bases and J by 0 bases; unmatched bases: 8. The CDR3 extends over 16 amino acids. Germline CDR1 is SEHNR and CDR2 is FQNEAQ (reference sequence). DNA for the CDR3: TGTGCCAGCAGCCAGACAGGGGCCGGGATGAACACTGAAGCTTTCTTT. It codes for CASSQTGAGMNTEAFF.

The chain uses TRBV28 and TRBJ2-6, with D possibly being TRBD2 (6 bases). This CDR3 has 13 residues. Per the germline V gene, CDR1 is MDHEN and CDR2 is SYDVKM. The CDR3, as DNA: TGTGGAGCGGGCAGGGCTGGGGCCAACGTCCTGACTTTC. Translated, it gives CGAGRAGANVLTF.

This clone was counted ten times or more. V and J are TRBV6-1 and TRBJ1-1; TRBD1 might be the D (6 bases). Looked up from germline, CDR1 is MNHNS and CDR2 is SASEGT. V lost 6 bases and J 1 base, leaving 9 bases between the germline ends. CDR3 length: 13 amino acids. Written as DNA, the CDR3 is TGTGCCAGCAGAAAGGGGGAGAACACTGAAGCTTTCTTT. It translates to CASRKGENTEAFF.

The genes are TRBV25-1 and TRBJ1-1, with no clear D. Germline loops: CDR1 MGHDK, CDR2 SYGVNS. Trimming stripped 8 bases from V and 11 bases from J, with 9 bases between. This CDR3 has 9 amino acids. The DNA of the CDR3 is TGTGCCAGCCGACGAGGGGCTTTCTTT. Amino acid sequence: CASRRGAFF.

The chain joins TRBV28 to TRBJ2-1, with D possibly TRBD2 on 5 matching bases. The CDR3 is 15 amino acids. V shed 7 bases and J shed 3 bases, with 16 bases lying between them. Per germline, CDR1 MDHEN and CDR2 SYDVKM. This CDR3 reads CASTSLADGYNEQFF. The CDR3 bases are TGTGCCAGCACCTCTCTAGCTGATGGCTACAATGAGCAGTTCTTC.

V gene TRBV27 combines with J gene TRBJ1-2, with D perhaps TRBD1 (6 bases). Germline assignment: CDR1 MNHEY and CDR2 SMNVEV (reference sequence). This CDR3 has 12 residues. V was clipped by 8 bases and J by 1 base, with 8 bases between them. The CDR3 protein is CASADSNYGYTF. In DNA form, the CDR3 reads TGTGCCAGCGCGGACAGTAACTATGGCTACACCTTC.

The chain is built from TRBV5-1 and TRBJ2-2, with TRBD2 as a possible D gene (6 bases). CDR1 is SGHRS, CDR2 YFSETQ, per germline. Trimming took off 0 bases at V and 7 bases at J, with 19 bases between the two ends. CDR3 size: 17 residues. This CDR3 reads CASSLGSSVLGSGELFF. In DNA form, the CDR3 reads TGCGCCAGCAGCTTGGGGTCTAGCGTTCTGGGGAGCGGGGAGCTGTTTTTT.

The chain employs TRBV2 and TRBJ2-3; D might be TRBD2 (5 bases). Trimming removed 3 bases at V and 0 bases at J, with 13 bases between. This CDR3 is 16 amino acids long. Germline CDR1 SNHLY, CDR2 FYNNEI. The CDR3 is CASSDSKRPSTDTQYF. The CDR3 bases are TGTGCCAGCAGTGACAGTAAGCGGCCTAGCACAGATACGCAGTATTTT.

The V call is TRBV28, the J call TRBJ1-4; the D gene is possibly TRBD1 (6 bases). Germline V gives CDR1 MDHEN, CDR2 SYDVKM. V was cut by 2 bases and J by 9 bases, with 7 bases left in between. The CDR3 spans 12 residues. The CDR3: CASSLTGQKLFF. CDR3 nucleotides: TGTGCCAGCAGTTTAACAGGGCAAAAACTGTTTTTT.

The genes are TRBV5-5 and TRBJ2-1; no definite D call. V was pared by 4 bases and J by 8 bases, with 16 bases between. CDR3 size: 14 residues. Germline CDR1 is SGHKS and CDR2 is YYEKEE (reference sequence). Written as DNA, the CDR3 is TGTGCCAGCAGCGCACGCCCCGGGTGGGATGAGCAGTTCTTC. It specifies CASSARPGWDEQFF. The whole variable domain, remainder taken from reference TRBV5-5 and TRBJ2-1, is DAGVTQSPTHLIKTRGQQVTLRCSPISGHKSVSWYQQVLGQGPQFIFQYYEKEERGRGNFPDRFSARQFPNYSSELNVNALLLGDSALYLCASSARPGWDEQFFGPGTRLTVL.

The CDR3 is CASSPPSSGRTGEQFF. CDR3 DNA sequence: TGTGCCAGCAGTCCCCCGTCCAGCGGGAGGACCGGTGAGCAGTTCTTC. The rearrangement joins TRBV6-6 to TRBJ2-1; 9 bases align to TRBD2. The V gene's germline CDR1 is MNHNY and CDR2 SVGAGI (reference sequence). This CDR3 is built from 16 residues. V was clipped by 5 bases and J by 9 bases; unmatched bases: 14.

The J gene is TRBJ1-5, the V gene TRBV27, with D possibly TRBD1 on 6 matching bases. Germline V CDR1 and CDR2: MNHEY, SMNVEV (reference sequence). CDR3 length: 14 residues. The V and J ends lost 1 base and 5 bases respectively, with 9 bases between them. CDR3: CASSLWAGDQPQHF. CDR3 nucleotides: TGTGCCAGCAGTTTATGGGCAGGGGATCAGCCCCAGCATTTT.

The chain has TRBV6-1 and TRBJ2-2; tentative D call: TRBD1 (6 bases). The ends were cut back, 0 bases at V and 2 bases at J, with 10 bases in the middle. In germline, CDR1 is MNHNS, CDR2 SASEGT. The CDR3 has 16 amino acids. The CDR3 loop is CASSEAGQTNTGELFF. The CDR3 DNA is TGTGCCAGCAGTGAAGCCGGACAGACTAACACCGGGGAGCTGTTTTTT.